Following are 28 T cell receptor beta chains from one sample sequenced in a study of T-cell reconstitution after alpha-beta-depleted transplantation in children. Researchers prepared the TCRbeta library using unique molecular identifiers, the study reports. Each CDR3 protein is one row after TCRdb ran MiXCR on the PCR reads. This table holds some 200,000 distinct CDR3 sequences, roughly 15% found once. This specimen was PBMCs from the stem cell graft donor, taken from the stem cell graft. These TCRs come from a human donor who donated a stem cell graft to a child with acute lymphoblastic leukemia.

This clonotype was recorded at least ten times. This chain connects TRBV20-1 to TRBJ1-1; 7 bases are a match to TRBD1. J was trimmed by 8 bases and V by 3 bases; bases with no gene match: 6. The CDR3 covers 12 residues. Germline CDR1 DFQATT, CDR2 SNEGSKA (reference sequence). CDR3: CSARRGPSEAFF. CDR3 bases: TGCAGTGCTAGGAGGGGGCCCTCAGAAGCTTTCTTT.

This clonotype was recorded at least ten times. The chain is built from TRBV12-3 or TRBV12-4 and TRBJ2-7, with D perhaps matching TRBD1 (5 bases). The ends were cut back, 6 bases at V and 6 bases at J, with 9 bases in the middle. This CDR3 is 11 amino acids long. The CDR3 reads CASRWGGEQYF. The CDR3 bases are TGTGCCAGCAGATGGGGCGGCGAGCAGTACTTC.

The chain has TRBV12-3 or TRBV12-4 and TRBJ1-3; D is unclear. V was shortened by 3 bases and J by 9 bases, with 21 bases between the two germline ends. The length of the CDR3 is 16 residues. CDR3 bases: TGTGCCAGCAGTTTGGGCCCCTGGGGTCCTGGGGTCACCATATATTTT. This encodes CASSLGPWGPGVTIYF.

This clonotype showed up many times. This sequence joins TRBV5-1 and TRBJ1-5; no definite D call. Trimming left V 2 bases short and J 5 bases short, with 11 bases between. The CDR3 totals 14 residues. Germline CDR1 reads SGHRS; CDR2 reads YFSETQ. The CDR3 DNA follows: TGCGCCAGCAGCTTCGGGAAGGGCTATCAGCCCCAGCATTTT. Its protein is CASSFGKGYQPQHF.

This clonotype showed up many times. The rearrangement joins TRBV7-9 to TRBJ1-2; TRBD1 matches 11 bases. This CDR3 is built from 17 residues. Germline V CDR1 and CDR2: SEHNR, FQNEAQ (reference sequence). Trimming took 4 bases from V and 4 from J; bases not matched to a gene: 11. In DNA form, the CDR3 reads TGTGCCAGCAGCTCTCACAACCCCGGGACAGGGGGCTATGGCTACACCTTC. Its protein product is CASSSHNPGTGGYGYTF.

This clonotype has ten or more counts. The chain links TRBV10-3 to TRBJ2-7, with D unclear. V shed 3 bases and J shed 0 bases, with 6 bases lying between them. The CDR3 consists of 13 residues. Germline V gene sequence: CDR1 ENHRY, CDR2 SYGVKD. The CDR3 DNA sequence: TGTGCCATCAGTGATTTCAACTCCTACGAGCAGTACTTC. Translating gives CAISDFNSYEQYF.

Many counts were recorded for this clonotype. This chain joins TRBV5-1 and TRBJ2-1, with 9 bases identical to TRBD2. J gave up 6 bases and V 0 bases, and 4 bases lay outside the gene matches. This CDR3 region has 15 residues. Germline-derived CDR1 and CDR2 are SGHRS and YFSETQ. CDR3 amino acids: CASSLVAGDVNEQFF. DNA of the CDR3: TGCGCCAGCAGCTTGGTAGCGGGAGACGTCAATGAGCAGTTCTTC.

This clonotype was found many times. The chain couples TRBV7-9 to TRBJ2-1, with D tentatively TRBD1 or TRBD2 (5 bases each). V lost 8 bases and J 6 bases, leaving 5 bases between the germline ends. The CDR3 has 10 amino acids. Germline V gives CDR1 SEHNR, CDR2 FQNEAQ (reference sequence). As DNA, the CDR3 is TGTGCCAGCGGGGGCAATGAGCAGTTCTTC. It encodes CASGGNEQFF.

The table lists this clonotype with many counts. The chain joins TRBV5-6 to TRBJ1-2; TRBD1 agrees at 9 bases. This CDR3 spans 17 amino acids. Germline CDR1 reads SGHDT; CDR2 reads YYEEEE. Trimming cost V 5 bases and J 0 bases; bases outside gene matches: 11. CDR3: CASSMWDRDRPNYGYTF. The DNA for the CDR3 is TGTGCCAGCAGTATGTGGGACAGGGACCGTCCTAACTATGGCTACACCTTC.

This clonotype was counted many times. This chain connects TRBV5-6 to TRBJ2-5, with a weak D call TRBD1 (6 bases). V was trimmed by 3 bases and J by 5 bases, leaving 11 bases between them. Germline V gene lookup returns CDR1 SGHDT and CDR2 YYEEEE. This CDR3 has 13 amino acids. The CDR3 reads CASSSTGIETQYF. The CDR3 nucleotides read TGTGCCAGCAGCTCTACAGGGATTGAGACCCAGTACTTC.

On this clonotype itself: This may be a read error, as it is one base from a much larger clone. The chain has TRBV9 and TRBJ2-1; D perhaps matches TRBD2 (6 bases). The CDR3 length is 15 residues. Germline-derived CDR1 and CDR2 are SGDLS and YYNGEE. CDR3 coding DNA: TGTGCCAGCAGCCTTAGCGGTCTATCCTCCAATGAGCAGTTCTTC. Its protein is CASSLSGLSSNEQFF.

As to this clonotype: This may be a read error, as it is one base from a much larger clone. The chain has TRBV3-1 and TRBJ2-7, with 8 bases matching TRBD2. The germline gives CDR1 LGHDT, CDR2 YNNKEL (reference sequence). CDR3 size: 16 residues. The CDR3 nucleotides read TGTGCCAGCTGCCAAGATGTTGTTAGCGGGACCAACGAGCAGTACTTC. Its translation: CASCQDVVSGTNEQYF.

Ten or more counts support this clonotype. This chain connects TRBV11-2 to TRBJ1-2; a weak D match, TRBD1 (6 bases). The length of the CDR3 is 13 residues. Germline lookup yields CDR1 SGHAT and CDR2 FQNNGV. The V gene lost 3 bases and the J gene lost 2 bases, with 7 bases spanning the gap. CDR3 protein: CASSFGQNYGYTF. The CDR3 DNA sequence: TGTGCCAGCAGCTTTGGACAGAACTATGGCTACACCTTC.

There are a few counts of this clonotype. The chain carries TRBV4-2 and TRBJ2-3, with 8 nucleotides matching TRBD2. CDR1 and CDR2 (germline): LGHNA, YNFKEQ. The CDR3 is made up of 15 amino acids. With V trimmed by 1 base and J by 3 bases, 3 bases remained unmatched. CDR3 in amino acids: CASSQAGGGTDTQYF. CDR3 DNA sequence: TGTGCCAGCAGCCAAGCGGGCGGGGGGACAGATACGCAGTATTTT.

This clonotype showed up many times. The chain links TRBV12-3 or TRBV12-4 to TRBJ1-1; D is uncertain. CDR3 size: 15 residues. Trimming cost V 8 bases and J 1 base, with 17 bases left between them. CDR3 in amino acids: CASVSTRGPNTEAFF. The CDR3 DNA follows: TGTGCCAGCGTTTCTACCAGAGGGCCGAACACTGAAGCTTTCTTT.

Many counts were recorded for this clonotype. This CDR3 is CASSEAGTSFYEQYF. The CDR3 bases are TGTGCCAGCAGCGAAGCCGGGACTTCGTTCTACGAGCAGTACTTC. The chain combines TRBV7-2 with TRBJ2-7; D may be TRBD2 (6 bases). Trimming removed 5 bases from V and 3 bases from J, with 17 bases in between. This CDR3 has 15 amino acids. In germline, CDR1 is SGHTA, CDR2 FQGNSA. The whole variable domain, filled in from reference TRBV7-2 and TRBJ2-7, reads GAGVSQSPSNKVTEKGKDVELRCDPISGHTALYWYRQSLGQGLEFLIYFQGNSAPDKSGLPSDRFSAERTGGSVSTLTIQRTQQEDSAVYLCASSEAGTSFYEQYFGPGTRLTVT.

The chain is built from TRBV29-1 and TRBJ1-2, with D unclear. V shed 7 bases and J shed 0 bases, with 12 bases lying between them. The CDR3 is 13 residues long. The germline V gene has CDR1 SQVTM and CDR2 ANQGSEA. CDR3 sequence: CSARGPTNYGYTF. The CDR3 DNA reads as TGCAGCGCTAGAGGACCCACTAACTATGGCTACACCTTC.

This clonotype was counted at least ten times. J is TRBJ2-5 and V is TRBV5-1; TRBD1 is a possible D gene (5 bases). CDR1 SGHRS and CDR2 YFSETQ come from the germline V gene. Trimming shortened V by 2 bases and J by 5 bases, and 10 bases separated the two germline ends. The CDR3 consists of 13 residues. For the CDR3, the DNA is TGCGCCAGCAGCTTCAAAGGGGTCGAGACCCAGTACTTC. Amino acid sequence: CASSFKGVETQYF.

The CDR3 coding sequence is TGTGCCAGCAGGTCAGGGGGCAGCACACACACAGATACGCAGTATTTT. Encoded protein: CASRSGGSTHTDTQYF. The chain employs TRBV5-4 and TRBJ2-3; 8 nucleotides agree with TRBD1. V lost 5 bases to trimming and J lost 2 bases; unmatched junction nucleotides: 10. CDR3 length: 16 amino acids. Looked up from germline, CDR1 is SGHNT and CDR2 is YYREEE (reference sequence). The whole variable domain, remainder taken from reference TRBV5-4 and TRBJ2-3, is ETGVTQSPTHLIKTRGQQVTLRCSSQSGHNTVSWYQQALGQGPQFIFQYYREEENGRGNFPPRFSGLQFPNYSSELNVNALELDDSALYLCASRSGGSTHTDTQYFGPGTRLTVL.

The CDR3 protein is CASSPQEGYEQYF. The CDR3 DNA reads as TGTGCCAGCAGCCCCCAGGAAGGCTACGAGCAGTACTTC. The chain is built from TRBV7-6 and TRBJ2-7; D remains unclear. V lost 5 bases and J lost 3, with 11 bases in between. The CDR3 consists of 13 residues. Germline values: CDR1 SGHVS, CDR2 FNYEAQ.

The sample holds many counts of this clonotype. This rearrangement joins TRBV5-1 to TRBJ2-7; D unresolved. The CDR3 is 14 residues long. Trimming took 6 bases from V and 3 from J, leaving 16 bases between them. Germline CDR1 and CDR2: SGHRS and YFSETQ. The CDR3 nucleotides read TGCGCCAGCACCCCGGCTGGGGTCGGCTACGAGCAGTACTTC. It specifies CASTPAGVGYEQYF.

This clonotype has at least ten counts. The V and J genes are TRBV3-1 and TRBJ2-7; D might be TRBD1 or TRBD2, each matching 5 bases. Germline CDR1 is LGHDT and CDR2 is YNNKEL (reference sequence). The length of the CDR3 is 15 residues. Trimming cost V 4 bases and J 7 bases, with 20 bases left between them. The CDR3 bases are TGTGCCAGCAGCCTCCTGGGGCGGGCGTACCCAGAGCAGTACTTC. The encoded protein is CASSLLGRAYPEQYF.

On this clonotype itself: No conserved phenylalanine or tryptophan is present at the end of the CDR3, so a read error is the likely explanation. The chain has TRBV18 and TRBJ2-3, with D perhaps TRBD2 (5 bases). This CDR3 spans 16 amino acids. From germline, CDR1 is KGHSH and CDR2 LQKENI. The V and J ends lost 2 bases and 2 bases respectively, with 14 bases between them. CDR3 in DNA: TGTGCCAGCTCACCATGGACTCGCGGATCCACAGATACGCAGTATTTG. Translation: CASSPWTRGSTDTQYL.

This clonotype has at least ten counts. The chain employs TRBV4-1 and TRBJ2-7; perhaps TRBD1 as D (6 bases). Trimming left V 4 bases short and J 4 bases short, with 17 bases between. The CDR3 has 15 amino acids. Germline V gene data show CDR1 as MGHRA and CDR2 as YSYEKL. CDR3 in DNA: TGCGCCAGCAGCCTCTTCGGACAGACAACTTACGAGCAGTACTTC. It codes for CASSLFGQTTYEQYF.

With respect to this clonotype: This could be a read error, since a much larger clone is one nucleotide away. The chain is built from TRBV6-1 and TRBJ1-5; D may be TRBD1 (5 bases). Germline V gene sequence: CDR1 MNHNS, CDR2 SASEGT. This CDR3 has 16 amino acids. In DNA, the CDR3 is TGTGCCATCAGTACATTGAGGGGACTGATGAATCAGCCCCAGCATTTT. Its protein is CAISTLRGLMNQPQHF.

This clonotype has at least ten counts. V is TRBV5-1 and J is TRBJ2-1; TRBD2 matches 7 bases. Germline V gene data show CDR1 as SGHRS and CDR2 as YFSETQ. After removal of 0 bases from V and 6 bases from J, the junction contained 6 bases not matched to a gene. The CDR3 extends over 15 amino acids. DNA of the CDR3: TGCGCCAGCAGCTTGGGTGGCGGGAGAACCAATGAGCAGTTCTTC. Encoded protein: CASSLGGGRTNEQFF.

This clonotype was picked up many times. The V call is TRBV10-3, the J call TRBJ2-7, with a tentative D call TRBD1 (7 bases). Germline V lookup: CDR1 ENHRY, CDR2 SYGVKD. Trimming left V 8 bases short and J 4 bases short, with 15 bases between. This CDR3 has 13 residues. The CDR3 sequence: CAICETGTYEQYF. CDR3 nucleotide sequence: TGTGCCATCTGCGAGACAGGGACTTACGAGCAGTACTTC.

CDR3: CASSQDRSAIIGTSGTDTQYF. DNA for the CDR3: TGCGCCAGCAGCCAAGATCGATCAGCGATCATAGGGACTAGCGGCACAGATACGCAGTATTTT. The rearrangement links TRBV4-1 to TRBJ2-3, with 10 nucleotides matching TRBD2. The V segment lost 0 bases and the J segment 1 base; nucleotides outside the gene matches: 16. This CDR3 has 21 amino acids. Germline CDR1 MGHRA, CDR2 YSYEKL.